This is a list of T cell receptor beta chains from one sample in a study of CD8 T cells in Susac syndrome. TCRdb re-called the immunoSEQ multiplex PCR reads with MiXCR, one entry per CDR3 protein. The repertoire includes under 350,000 distinct CDR3 sequences, about 92% of them detected once, and more than 0.06% sits in the top ten. Sequenced material: CD4+ T cells from PBMCs. Source of these receptors: a human donor with multiple sclerosis. CDR3s include the opening cysteine and the closing phenylalanine or tryptophan. D genes are given only for firm matches. Size is stated for part of the rows, as once, few or many counts, or as a class when the clone is expanded.

TRBV3-1	TRBJ1-5	NA	NA	TGTGCCAGCAGCCAAGATCCACAGCCCAATCAGCCCCAGCATTTT	CASSQDPQPNQPQHF
TRBV30	TRBJ1-5	NA	NA	TGTGCCTGGAGTGTACGTGGGGGAAATCAGCCCCAGCATTTT	CAWSVRGGNQPQHF
TRBV7-8	TRBJ2-7	NA	once	TGTGCCAGCAGCTTAGGTTCGGGTTCGGGCGAGCAGTACTTC	CASSLGSGSGEQYF
TRBV9	TRBJ2-1	NA	NA	TGTGCCAGCAGCGCAACGATAAGCTCCTACAATGAGCAGTTCTTC	CASSATISSYNEQFF
TRBV18	TRBJ1-1	NA	NA	TGTGCCAGCTCACCGGCAGGGAGGAACACTGAAGCTTTCTTT	CASSPAGRNTEAFF
TRBV20-1	TRBJ2-7	TRBD2	once	TGCAGTGCTCTGCGGGGGACCGAGCAGTACTTC	CSALRGTEQYF
TRBV6-2/TRBV6-3	TRBJ1-5	NA	NA	TGTGCCAGCAGACGACGTGGGGATAGCAATCAGCCCCAGCATTTT	CASRRRGDSNQPQHF
TRBV19	TRBJ2-7	TRBD1	NA	TGTGCCAGTAGTCGAACCGGGACAGAACTAGACGAGCAGTACTTC	CASSRTGTELDEQYF
TRBV7-2	TRBJ2-7	NA	NA	TGTGCCAGCAGCCCGGACACCTACTACGAGCAGTACTTC	CASSPDTYYEQYF
TRBV7-9	TRBJ1-5	NA	NA	TGTGCCAGCAGCCTGACCCTGGGGCAGCCCCAGCATTTT	CASSLTLGQPQHF
TRBV11-2	TRBJ2-1	TRBD2	NA	TGTGCCAGCAGCCTAGCGGGGGGGTATAGTGAGCAGTTCTTC	CASSLAGGYSEQFF
TRBV6-5	TRBJ1-3	NA	NA	TGTGCCAGCAGTTACTCCACAGGAGCGGGAAACACCATATATTTT	CASSYSTGAGNTIYF
TRBV2	TRBJ1-5	NA	NA	TGTGCCAGCAGTGAGGACACTCCGAATCAGCCCCAGCATTTT	CASSEDTPNQPQHF
TRBV6-6	TRBJ1-2	TRBD1	NA	TGTGCCGGGGGGACAGGGGGCGCGAGGAGCTATGGCTACACCTTC	CAGGTGGARSYGYTF
TRBV11-1	TRBJ2-6	NA	once	TGTGCCAGCAGCTTAGGCGCAGGCTCCTCTGGGGCCAACGTCCTGACTTTC	CASSLGAGSSGANVLTF
TRBV30	TRBJ2-5	NA	NA	TGTGCCTGGAGTTATAACCGGCAAGAGACCCAGTACTTC	CAWSYNRQETQYF
TRBV29-1	TRBJ1-1	NA	NA	TGCAGCGGGACGGTGAACACTGAAGCTTTCTTT	CSGTVNTEAFF
TRBV10-2	TRBJ1-6	NA	NA	TGCGCCAGCAGTGAGTCGACAGATTCACCCCTCCACTTT	CASSESTDSPLHF
TRBV2	TRBJ1-1	NA	NA	TGTGCCAGCAGTGAATCTGAAGCTTTCTTT	CASSESEAFF
TRBV5-1	TRBJ2-2	TRBD1	NA	TGCGCCAGCAGCTCTTCGACAGGGGAGAACGGGGAGCTGTTTTTT	CASSSSTGENGELFF
TRBV20-1	TRBJ2-1	NA	NA	TGCAGTGCTCGAACTAGCCCCTACAATGAGCAGTTCTTC	CSARTSPYNEQFF
TRBV6-1	TRBJ1-3	TRBD1	NA	TGTGCCAGCAGTGCACCGGCACGACAGGGGAGCTCTGGAAACACCATATATTTT	CASSAPARQGSSGNTIYF
TRBV7-2	TRBJ2-7	TRBD2	NA	TGTGCCAGCAGCGCCCAACTAGCGGGGCCCTACGAGCAGTACTTC	CASSAQLAGPYEQYF
TRBV5-1	TRBJ1-1	NA	NA	TGCGCCAGCAGCTTGGAGGGGGTCCTCACTGAAGCTTTCTTT	CASSLEGVLTEAFF
TRBV7-9	TRBJ2-2	TRBD2	NA	TGTGCCAGCAGCTTAACGGGACTAGCGGCCACCGGGGAGCTGTTTTTT	CASSLTGLAATGELFF
TRBV7-2	TRBJ2-7	TRBD2	NA	TGTGCCAGCAGCTTAGAACCTAGCGGGGTCTACGAGCAGTACTTC	CASSLEPSGVYEQYF
TRBV7-7	TRBJ2-1	NA	NA	TGTGCTAGCAGTGTAGGGAGGCTGGGTTATGAGCAGTTCTTC	CASSVGRLGYEQFF
TRBV7-2	TRBJ2-2	TRBD2	NA	TGTGCCAGCAGCCCTTCAAAGGGACTAGCGGGAGGGCAGGGCACCGGGGAGCTGTTTTTT	CASSPSKGLAGGQGTGELFF
TRBV7-3	TRBJ1-1	NA	NA	TGTGCCAGCAGCTCAAAGGGGGGGGTCACTGAAGCTTTCTTT	CASSSKGGVTEAFF